This TCR beta chain was identified in a study of cytomegalovirus exposure and HLA in healthy donors. Study-wide results and limits: The classifier was said to identify cytomegalovirus status with high specificity and sensitivity. The listing of 150 or so TCR beta chains classed them as cytomegalovirus-associated. Researchers reported that a few CMV-associated chains were confirmed in vitro as CMV antigen-specific.

Germline V gives CDR1 MGHRA, CDR2 YSYEKL. The CDR3 covers 15 residues. V gave up 2 bases and J gave up 7 bases; unmatched junction bases: 6. On this clone: Its specificity is not known.

The assay was immunoSEQ multiplex PCR, and TCRdb's table has in-frame clones only and misses some. The sample includes fewer than 250,000 clones, approximately 90% of them seen just once. Sequencing was carried out using PBMCs. The receptor was derived from a man aged 18 to 30 in good health and CMV-seronegative. This rearrangement joins TRBV4-1 to TRBJ2-1; 9 bases are shared with TRBD1. CDR3 coding DNA: TGCGCCAGCAGCCAACCGGGACAGGGAAGAAATGAGCAGTTCTTC. Translating it yields CASSQPGQGRNEQFF.